Sequencing of this T cell receptor beta chain was carried out in a study of T cell responses to AZD1222 COVID-19 vaccine. Study-level findings and limits: Spike-specific TCR breadth and depth rose after two AZD1222 doses.

Measured with immunoSEQ multiplex PCR; TCRdb has only the in-frame clones, and not every one. This table has 150,000 to 200,000 clones, about 92% appearing once. The CDR3 is made up of 14 amino acids. Germline CDR1 is LNHDA and CDR2 is SQIVND (reference sequence). V lost 4 bases to trimming and J lost 3 bases; unmatched junction nucleotides: 3. Note on this clone: Antigen: not known.

Second-dose intervals of approximately 4 or approximately 12 weeks were pooled. This sample comprised peripheral blood, obtained 28 days after the second AZD1222 dose. This receptor was obtained from an adult who received the AZD1222 COVID-19 vaccine. The V call is TRBV19, the J call TRBJ2-1; 7 bases are shared with TRBD2. The DNA for the CDR3 is TGTGCCAGTAGTAAACTAGCGAACTACAATGAGCAGTTCTTC. Protein: CASSKLANYNEQFF.